Below are 9 T cell receptor beta chains sequenced from a single sample in a study of blood T cell repertoires in COVID-19. Some clones are missing from TCRdb's copy, which holds only in-frame ones; the method was immunoSEQ multiplex PCR. The repertoire holds about 310,000 clones, with over 75% as singletons. Source material: PBMCs or T cells enriched from blood (not recorded which). The source is a man aged 25-40 years who had recovered from COVID-19.

The chain combines TRBV6-5 with TRBJ2-7; TRBD1 agrees at 8 bases. V lost 10 bases and J lost 2; bases outside the gene matches: 4. The CDR3 sequence is 12 residues long. Germline CDR1 reads MNHEY; CDR2 reads SVGAGI. The CDR3 is CATGQGTYEQYF. The DNA for the CDR3 is TGTGCCACTGGACAGGGTACCTACGAGCAGTACTTC.

The chain couples TRBV5-4 to TRBJ2-1, with TRBD2 matching 8 bases. J was trimmed by 10 bases and V by 0 bases; bases with no gene match: 3. CDR1 is SGHNT and CDR2 is YYREEE in the germline V gene (reference sequence). The CDR3 sequence is 13 residues long. The CDR3 region has the DNA TGTGCCAGCAGCTTGGGGGGCGGGAGGGAGCAGTTCTTC. Translating it yields CASSLGGGREQFF.

CDR3 nucleotides: TGTGCCAGCAGTGCCGGGACAGGGGGGTTTACTAACTATGGCTACACCTTC. This translates into CASSAGTGGFTNYGYTF. The chain employs TRBV6-1 and TRBJ1-2, with 11 bases lining up with TRBD1. The germline V gene has CDR1 MNHNS and CDR2 SASEGT. There are 17 residues in the CDR3. Germline trimming cut 4 bases from V and 0 bases from J; bases unmatched to any gene: 7.

This rearrangement joins TRBV29-1 to TRBJ1-3; TRBD1 aligns across 7 bases. CDR1 is SQVTM, CDR2 ANQGSEA, per germline. CDR3 length: 13 residues. J lost 1 base, V lost 7 bases, and 4 bases had no gene match. Here the CDR3 DNA reads TGCAGCGGGAGACAGGGATCTGGAAACACCATATATTTT. This codes for CSGRQGSGNTIYF.

The chain couples TRBV19 to TRBJ2-5, with D maybe TRBD2 (6 bases). V lost 6 bases and J 4 bases, leaving 18 bases between the germline ends. Germline-derived CDR1 and CDR2 are LNHDA and SQIVND (reference sequence). The CDR3 spans 15 residues. The CDR3 spells CASSPQEGGRETQYF. In nucleotides, the CDR3 is TGTGCCAGTAGCCCTCAGGAGGGTGGGAGAGAGACCCAGTACTTC.

The gene calls are TRBV10-3 and TRBJ1-2; TRBD1 matches at 8 bases. The CDR3 is 15 amino acids. Trimming removed 6 bases from V and 4 bases from J; junction bases left unmatched: 10. Germline-derived CDR1 and CDR2 are ENHRY and SYGVKD. CDR3 amino acids: CAIRSDRAEPYGYTF. The CDR3 DNA is TGTGCCATCAGGTCGGACAGGGCGGAACCCTATGGCTACACCTTC.

The chain recombines TRBV19 with TRBJ2-5, with 8 bases aligning to TRBD1. After removal of 8 bases from V and 0 bases from J, the junction contained 8 bases not matched to a gene. From germline, CDR1 is LNHDA and CDR2 SQIVND (reference sequence). The CDR3 runs to 15 residues. The CDR3 loop is CASAPVDRDQETQYF. CDR3 DNA sequence: TGTGCCAGTGCACCAGTGGACAGGGACCAAGAGACCCAGTACTTC.

This clone was counted between two and nine times. V gene TRBV7-2 combines with J gene TRBJ1-5; 8 nucleotides agree with TRBD1. Germline CDR1 SGHTA, CDR2 FQGNSA. The CDR3 consists of 15 residues. V shed 1 base, J shed 6 bases, and the junction held 5 bases outside the gene matches. This CDR3 reads CASSLDQGARQPQHF. CDR3 DNA: TGTGCCAGCAGCTTAGATCAGGGGGCTCGTCAGCCCCAGCATTTT.

In its sample, this clone was seen a few times. The chain has TRBV14 and TRBJ1-4, with D unresolved. V was trimmed by 1 base and J by 8 bases, leaving 8 bases between them. This CDR3 comprises 13 residues. Germline V lookup: CDR1 SGHDN, CDR2 FVKESK. The CDR3 protein is CASSQGAREKLFF. The CDR3 DNA is TGTGCCAGCAGCCAAGGGGCTCGGGAAAAACTGTTTTTT.